The 6 T cell receptor beta chains below were found in one sample sequenced in a study of Ad26.COV2.S vaccination and SARS-CoV-2 variants. The assay was immunoSEQ multiplex PCR, and TCRdb's table has in-frame clones only and misses some. The data contain about 400,000 clones, around 89% of them singletons. The treatment here: roughly 20 received Ad26.COV2.S at low or high dose, single or two shots; a few received placebo; per-sample allocation not given. All samples were drawn on day 63, counting from the first vaccine or placebo injection. The material was peripheral blood, obtained in a trial of Ad26.COV2.S vaccine versus placebo. These receptors came from a person between 18 and 59 years old who received the Ad26.COV2.S COVID-19 vaccine or a placebo.

The rearrangement uses TRBV7-2 and TRBJ1-5; weak D call: TRBD1 (5 bases). The CDR3 sequence is 15 residues long. V was trimmed by 5 bases and J by 2 bases, leaving 13 bases between them. Germline lookup yields CDR1 SGHTA and CDR2 FQGNSA. This CDR3 reads CASSLDSLRNQPQHF. In nucleotides, the CDR3 is TGTGCCAGCAGCCTCGACAGTCTACGCAATCAGCCCCAGCATTTT.

The V and J genes are TRBV20-1 and TRBJ1-5; D unclear. The germline CDR1 and CDR2 sequences are DFQATT and SNEGSKA (reference sequence). Trimming left V 3 bases short and J 5 bases short, with 17 bases between. The CDR3 spans 15 residues. CDR3 loop: CSASLTPLGDQPQHF. CDR3 in DNA: TGCAGTGCTAGTCTCACCCCTCTCGGAGATCAGCCCCAGCATTTT.

The rearrangement joins TRBV7-9 to TRBJ1-1; D is possibly TRBD1 (5 bases). V lost 4 bases and J 3 bases, leaving 15 bases between the germline ends. CDR1 and CDR2 (germline): SEHNR, FQNEAQ (reference sequence). This CDR3 has 15 amino acids. The CDR3 coding sequence is TGTGCCAGCAGCTCCCCACGGGGCAGGGACACTGAAGCTTTCTTT. Protein: CASSSPRGRDTEAFF.

The V and J genes are TRBV7-7 and TRBJ2-3; 12 nucleotides line up with TRBD2. V was pared by 3 bases and J by 5 bases, with 6 bases of the junction left unmatched. CDR1 and CDR2 (germline): SSHAT, FNYEAQ (reference sequence). This CDR3 is 16 amino acids long. The DNA of the CDR3 is TGTGCCAGCAGCTTGGGAGCTAGCGGGGGGGTAGATACGCAGTATTTT. Protein: CASSLGASGGVDTQYF.

The table lists this clone with a few counts. This chain connects TRBV19 to TRBJ2-4, with D uncertain. The germline V gene encodes CDR1 LNHDA and CDR2 SQIVND (reference sequence). The CDR3 has 16 amino acids. V was clipped by 4 bases and J by 0 bases, with 13 bases between them. CDR3 in DNA: TGTGCCAGTAGTAACAGAGCCCAATTAGCCAAAAACATTCAGTACTTC. Its protein product is CASSNRAQLAKNIQYF.

This clone was recorded once. The chain recombines TRBV23-1 with TRBJ1-5, with D possibly matching TRBD1 (6 bases). TRBV23-1 is reported as an ORF; its role is uncertain. The CDR3 consists of 16 residues. With 2 bases removed from V and 1 base from J, the gap between germline ends came to 12 bases. For the CDR3, the DNA is TGCGCCAGCAGTCAAGGTGGACAGATGAGCAATCAGCCCCAGCATTTT. As protein: CASSQGGQMSNQPQHF.